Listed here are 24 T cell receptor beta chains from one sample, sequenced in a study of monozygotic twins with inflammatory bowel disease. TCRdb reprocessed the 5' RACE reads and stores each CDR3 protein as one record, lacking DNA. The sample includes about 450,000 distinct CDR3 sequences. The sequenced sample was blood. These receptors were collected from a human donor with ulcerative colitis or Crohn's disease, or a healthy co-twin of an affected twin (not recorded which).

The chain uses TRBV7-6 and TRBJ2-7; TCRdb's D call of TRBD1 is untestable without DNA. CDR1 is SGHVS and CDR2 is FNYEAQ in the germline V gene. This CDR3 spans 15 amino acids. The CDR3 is CASSLAVTAPSEQYF.

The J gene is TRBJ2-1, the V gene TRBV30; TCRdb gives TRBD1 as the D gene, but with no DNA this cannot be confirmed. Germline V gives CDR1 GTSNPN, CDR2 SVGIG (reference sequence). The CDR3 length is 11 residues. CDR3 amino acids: CAGTPGNEQFF.

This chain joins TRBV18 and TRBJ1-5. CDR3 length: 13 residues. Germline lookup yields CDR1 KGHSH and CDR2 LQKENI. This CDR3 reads CASSQRGRQPQHF. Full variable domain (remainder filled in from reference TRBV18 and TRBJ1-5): NAGVMQNPRHLVRRRGQEARLRCSPMKGHSHVYWYRQLPEEGLKFMVYLQKENIIDESGMPKERFSAEFPKEGPSILRIQQVVRGDSAAYFCASSQRGRQPQHFGDGTRLSIL.

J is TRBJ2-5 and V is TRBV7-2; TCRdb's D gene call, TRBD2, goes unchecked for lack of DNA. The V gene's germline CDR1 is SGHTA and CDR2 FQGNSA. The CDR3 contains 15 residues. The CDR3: CASSLDRKSAETQYF.

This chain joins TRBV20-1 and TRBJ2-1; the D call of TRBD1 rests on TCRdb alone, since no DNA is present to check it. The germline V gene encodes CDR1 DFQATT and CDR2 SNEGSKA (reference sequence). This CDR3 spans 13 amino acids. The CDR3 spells CSARDGGRNEQFF.

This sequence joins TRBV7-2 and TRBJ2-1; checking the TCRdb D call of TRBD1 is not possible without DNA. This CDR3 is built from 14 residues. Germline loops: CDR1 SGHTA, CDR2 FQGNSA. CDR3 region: CASSFRAGGNEQFF.

CDR3 residues: CASSWGTGGYGETQYF. J is TRBJ2-5 and V is TRBV7-2; TCRdb names TRBD2, which stays unverified in the absence of DNA. This CDR3 comprises 16 residues. Per the germline V gene, CDR1 is SGHTA and CDR2 is FQGNSA.

CDR3 in amino acids: CSVDRLARDTQYF. This chain uses TRBV29-1 with TRBJ2-3. The CDR3 extends over 13 amino acids. The germline gives CDR1 SQVTM, CDR2 ANQGSEA.

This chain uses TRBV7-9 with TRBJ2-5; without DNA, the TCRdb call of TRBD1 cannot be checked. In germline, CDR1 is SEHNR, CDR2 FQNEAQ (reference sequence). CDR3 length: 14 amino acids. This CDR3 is CASSFLQGQETQYF.

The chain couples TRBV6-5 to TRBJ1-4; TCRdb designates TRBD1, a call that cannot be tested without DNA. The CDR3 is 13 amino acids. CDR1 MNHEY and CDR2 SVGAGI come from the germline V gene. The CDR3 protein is CASSRQGDEKLFF.

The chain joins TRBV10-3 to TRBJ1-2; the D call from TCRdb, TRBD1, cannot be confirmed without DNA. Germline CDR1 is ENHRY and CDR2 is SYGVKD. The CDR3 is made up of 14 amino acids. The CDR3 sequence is CAISESRTGDGYTF.

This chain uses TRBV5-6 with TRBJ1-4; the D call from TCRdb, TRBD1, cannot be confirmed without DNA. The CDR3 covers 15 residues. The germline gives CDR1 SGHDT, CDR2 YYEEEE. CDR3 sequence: CASSSPGQTNEKLFF.

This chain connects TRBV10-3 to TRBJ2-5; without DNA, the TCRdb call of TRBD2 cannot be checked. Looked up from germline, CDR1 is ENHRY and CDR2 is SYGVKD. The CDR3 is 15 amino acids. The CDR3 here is CAISEGAGGGETQYF.

This CDR3 is CSARERTSRETQYF. The chain carries TRBV20-1 and TRBJ2-5; as DNA is missing, the TRBD2 call by TCRdb cannot be tested. The CDR3 consists of 14 residues. Germline CDR1 and CDR2: DFQATT and SNEGSKA (reference sequence).

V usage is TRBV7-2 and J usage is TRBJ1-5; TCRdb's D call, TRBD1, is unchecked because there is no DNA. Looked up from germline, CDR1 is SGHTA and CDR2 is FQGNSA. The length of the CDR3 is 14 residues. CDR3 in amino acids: CASSLQGSNQPQHF.

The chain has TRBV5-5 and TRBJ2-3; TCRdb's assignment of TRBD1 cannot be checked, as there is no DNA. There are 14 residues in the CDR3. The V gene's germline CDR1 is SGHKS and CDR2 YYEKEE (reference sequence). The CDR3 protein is CASSFQGASDTQYF.

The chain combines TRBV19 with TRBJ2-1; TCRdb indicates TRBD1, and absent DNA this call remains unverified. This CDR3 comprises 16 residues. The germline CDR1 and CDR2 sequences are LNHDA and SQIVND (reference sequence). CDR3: CASSDSGQGKYNEQFF.

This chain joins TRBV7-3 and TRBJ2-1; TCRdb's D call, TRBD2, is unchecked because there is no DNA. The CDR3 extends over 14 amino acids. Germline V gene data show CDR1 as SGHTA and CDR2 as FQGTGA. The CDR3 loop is CASSGSGSVNEQFF.

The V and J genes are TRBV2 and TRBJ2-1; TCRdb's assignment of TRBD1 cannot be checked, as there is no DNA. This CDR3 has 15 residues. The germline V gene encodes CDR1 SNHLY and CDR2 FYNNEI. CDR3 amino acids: CASSTPADTYNEQFF.

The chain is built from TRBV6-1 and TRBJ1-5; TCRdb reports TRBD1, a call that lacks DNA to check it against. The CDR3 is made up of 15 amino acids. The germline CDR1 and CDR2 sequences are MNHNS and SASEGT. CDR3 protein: CASRAGTGNNQPQHF.

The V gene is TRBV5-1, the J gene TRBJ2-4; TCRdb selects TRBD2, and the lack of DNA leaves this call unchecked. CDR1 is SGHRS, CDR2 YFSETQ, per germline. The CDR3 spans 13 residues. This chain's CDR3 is CASSPGTQNIQYF.

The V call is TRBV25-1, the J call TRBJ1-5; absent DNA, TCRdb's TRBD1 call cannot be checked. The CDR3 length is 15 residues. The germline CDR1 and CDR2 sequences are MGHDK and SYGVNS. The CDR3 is CASSEGGQGGQPQHF. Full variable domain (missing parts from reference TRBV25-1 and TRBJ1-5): EADIYQTPRYLVIGTGKKITLECSQTMGHDKMYWYQQDPGMELHLIHYSYGVNSTEKGDLSSESTVSRIRTEHFPLTLESARPSHTSQYLCASSEGGQGGQPQHFGDGTRLSIL.

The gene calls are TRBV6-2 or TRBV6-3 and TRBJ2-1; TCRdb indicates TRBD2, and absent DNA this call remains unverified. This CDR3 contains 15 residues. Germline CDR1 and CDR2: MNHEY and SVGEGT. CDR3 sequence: CASSPYGSGSNEQFF.

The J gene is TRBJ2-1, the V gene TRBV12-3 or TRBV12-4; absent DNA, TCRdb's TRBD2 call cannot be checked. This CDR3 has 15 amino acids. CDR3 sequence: CASRGRRNSYNEQFF.